One and the same sample provided the 13 T cell receptor beta chains below, sequenced in a study of cytomegalovirus exposure and HLA in healthy donors. The PCR made use of 60 Vbeta and 13 Jbeta primers. TCRdb keeps only in-frame clones here, not all; method: immunoSEQ multiplex PCR. The table includes under 200,000 clones, 71% detected once. The source material was PBMCs. Source of these receptors: a girl aged 10 to 17 in good health and CMV-seronegative.

The V gene is TRBV5-1, the J gene TRBJ1-4; the match to TRBD1 covers 7 bases. Germline-derived CDR1 and CDR2 are SGHRS and YFSETQ. This CDR3 contains 14 residues. V lost 0 bases to trimming and J lost 4 bases; unmatched junction nucleotides: 0. The CDR3 spells CASSLGDSNEKLFF. The CDR3 DNA is TGCGCCAGCAGCTTGGGGGACAGTAATGAAAAACTGTTTTTT.

The chain joins TRBV9 to TRBJ1-1, with a tentative D call TRBD1 (6 bases). V was trimmed by 0 bases and J by 5 bases, leaving 17 bases between them. The CDR3 sequence is 16 residues long. The germline V gene encodes CDR1 SGDLS and CDR2 YYNGEE. The CDR3, as DNA: TGTGCCAGCAGCGTAGGAGGGGACATGAAGGCTACTGAAGCTTTCTTT. This codes for CASSVGGDMKATEAFF.

The gene calls are TRBV5-1 and TRBJ1-1, with D unclear. V was cut by 0 bases and J by 7 bases, with 10 bases left in between. The germline V gene encodes CDR1 SGHRS and CDR2 YFSETQ. The CDR3 contains 13 residues. The CDR3 nucleotides read TGCGCCAGCAGCTTGGGAGTGTCTTATGAAGCTTTCTTT. It encodes CASSLGVSYEAFF.

The sample holds a few counts of this clone. The J gene is TRBJ2-1, the V gene TRBV19; 13 nucleotides align to TRBD2. This CDR3 region has 19 residues. In germline, CDR1 is LNHDA, CDR2 SQIVND (reference sequence). V was clipped by 1 base and J by 7 bases; unmatched bases: 13. CDR3 sequence: CASSIVALAGGRIENEQFF. The CDR3, as DNA: TGTGCCAGTAGTATAGTCGCACTAGCGGGGGGGAGGATTGAAAATGAGCAGTTCTTC.

This sequence joins TRBV19 and TRBJ1-6; the match to TRBD1 covers 7 bases. V trimming: 6 bases; J trimming: 7 bases; junction bases outside the gene matches: 12. Germline CDR1 and CDR2: LNHDA and SQIVND (reference sequence). This CDR3 comprises 16 residues. The CDR3 DNA sequence: TGTGCCAGTAGGACTCAAGAGACAGGGCTGAATTCACCCCTCCACTTT. Translation: CASRTQETGLNSPLHF.

This clone has just a few counts. This chain connects TRBV11-2 to TRBJ2-3; TRBD1 matches 7 bases. Germline CDR1 and CDR2: SGHAT and FQNNGV. CDR3 size: 15 residues. Trimming took 5 bases from V and 2 from J; bases not matched to a gene: 7. The CDR3 loop is CASSPWTGSTDTQYF. CDR3 sequence (DNA): TGTGCCAGCAGCCCCTGGACAGGATCCACAGATACGCAGTATTTT.

V and J are TRBV2 and TRBJ1-5; 8 bases map to TRBD1. The CDR3 has 15 residues. The germline V gene encodes CDR1 SNHLY and CDR2 FYNNEI. With 6 bases clipped from V and 2 bases from J, the junction kept 6 bases outside the gene matches. CDR3 sequence: CASRQGEWGNQPQHF. The CDR3 DNA sequence: TGTGCCAGCAGACAGGGGGAATGGGGCAATCAGCCCCAGCATTTT.

This clone showed up just a few times. CDR3 sequence (DNA): TGTGCCAGTAGTATTGCAGGGTCCTCCTACAATGAGCAGTTCTTC. This sequence encodes CASSIAGSSYNEQFF. The V and J genes are TRBV19 and TRBJ2-1; TRBD1 might be the D (5 bases). The CDR3 runs 15 residues. The V gene's germline CDR1 is LNHDA and CDR2 SQIVND (reference sequence). V was shortened by 3 bases and J by 0 bases, with 9 bases between the two germline ends.

The genes are TRBV2 and TRBJ1-5; 8 bases align to TRBD1. Unmatched junction bases numbered 26, after V lost 6 bases and J lost 7 bases. The CDR3 has 20 amino acids. In germline, CDR1 is SNHLY, CDR2 FYNNEI. The CDR3 nucleotides are TGTGCCAGCAGCCAATACCCGGACAGGGAAGCGGGTTCGGAGCGCCAGCCCCAGCATTTT. Translation: CASSQYPDREAGSERQPQHF.

This clone has a handful of counts. The rearrangement links TRBV30 to TRBJ1-2, with TRBD1 as a possible D gene (5 bases). Trimming removed 4 bases at V and 6 bases at J, with 12 bases between. There are 12 residues in the CDR3. The V gene's germline CDR1 is GTSNPN and CDR2 SVGIG (reference sequence). CDR3 nucleotides: TGTGCCTGGACCCTGGGGGGGAATGGCTACACCTTC. Residues: CAWTLGGNGYTF. The variable domain in full, completed from reference TRBV30 and TRBJ1-2, reads SQTIHQWPATLVQPVGSPLSLECTVEGTSNPNLYWYRQAAGRGLQLLFYSVGIGQISSEVPQNLSASRPQDRQFILSSKKLLLSDSGFYLCAWTLGGNGYTFGSGTRLTVV.

The chain carries TRBV10-2 and TRBJ1-1, with D perhaps matching TRBD1 (6 bases). This CDR3 spans 13 amino acids. V was shortened by 8 bases and J by 0 bases, with 10 bases between the two germline ends. Looked up from germline, CDR1 is WSHSY and CDR2 is SAAADI. CDR3 amino acids: CASQGQLNTEAFF. In DNA form, the CDR3 reads TGCGCCAGCCAGGGGCAACTGAACACTGAAGCTTTCTTT.

In its sample, this clone was seen a few times. The chain links TRBV6-6 to TRBJ1-2; 8 bases align to TRBD1. The CDR3 runs 14 residues. Germline assignment: CDR1 MNHNY and CDR2 SVGAGI (reference sequence). The trim removed 5 bases at V and 2 bases at J, leaving 4 bases unmatched. CDR3 coding DNA: TGTGCCAGCAGTCACGGACAGGGCAACTATGGCTACACCTTC. Its translation: CASSHGQGNYGYTF.

This clone occurred a few times. The chain links TRBV4-2 to TRBJ1-1; D might be TRBD1 (6 bases). CDR1 is LGHNA and CDR2 is YNFKEQ in the germline V gene. This CDR3 is built from 16 residues. The V and J ends lost 4 bases and 1 base respectively, with 16 bases between them. CDR3 region: CASSRGGSGGNTEAFF. For the CDR3, the DNA is TGTGCCAGCAGCCGAGGGGGATCGGGGGGGAACACTGAAGCTTTCTTT.